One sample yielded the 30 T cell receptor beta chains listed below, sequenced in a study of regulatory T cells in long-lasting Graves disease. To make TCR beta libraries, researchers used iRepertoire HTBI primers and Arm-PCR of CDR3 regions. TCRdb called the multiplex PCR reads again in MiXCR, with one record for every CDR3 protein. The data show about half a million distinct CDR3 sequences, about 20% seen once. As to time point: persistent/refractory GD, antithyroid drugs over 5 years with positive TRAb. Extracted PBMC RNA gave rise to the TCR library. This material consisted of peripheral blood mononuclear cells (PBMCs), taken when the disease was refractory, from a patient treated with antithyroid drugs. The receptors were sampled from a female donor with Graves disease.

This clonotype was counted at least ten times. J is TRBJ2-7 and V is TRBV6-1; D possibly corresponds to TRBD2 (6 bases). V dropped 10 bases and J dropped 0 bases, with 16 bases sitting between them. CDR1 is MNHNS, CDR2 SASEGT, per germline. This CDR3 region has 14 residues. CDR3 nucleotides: TGTGCCATTCGATCTGCGGGGCTCTCCTACGAGCAGTACTTC. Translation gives CAIRSAGLSYEQYF.

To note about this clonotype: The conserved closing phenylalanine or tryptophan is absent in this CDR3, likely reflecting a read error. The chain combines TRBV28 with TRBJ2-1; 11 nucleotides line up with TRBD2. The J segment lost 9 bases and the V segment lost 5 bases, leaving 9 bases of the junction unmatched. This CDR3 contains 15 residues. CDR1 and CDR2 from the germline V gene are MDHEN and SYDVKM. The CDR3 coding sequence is TGTGCCAGCAGTCCCACTAGCGGGAGAGGAGGTGAGCAGTTCTCC. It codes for CASSPTSGRGGEQFS.

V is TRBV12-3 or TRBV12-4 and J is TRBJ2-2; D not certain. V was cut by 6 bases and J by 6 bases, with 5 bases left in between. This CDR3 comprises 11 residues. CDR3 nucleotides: TGTGCCAGCAGCTCCCCCGGGGAGCTGTTTTTT. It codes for CASSSPGELFF.

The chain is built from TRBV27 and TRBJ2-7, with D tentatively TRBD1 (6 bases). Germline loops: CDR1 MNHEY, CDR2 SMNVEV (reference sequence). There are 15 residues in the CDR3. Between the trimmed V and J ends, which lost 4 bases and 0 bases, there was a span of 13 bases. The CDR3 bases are TGTGCCAGCAGTTCATACAGGGTGCCCTCCTACGAGCAGTACTTC. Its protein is CASSSYRVPSYEQYF.

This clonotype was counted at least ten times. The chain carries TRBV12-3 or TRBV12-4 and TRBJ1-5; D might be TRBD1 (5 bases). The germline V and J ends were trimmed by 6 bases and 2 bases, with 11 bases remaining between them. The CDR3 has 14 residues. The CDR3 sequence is CASSRDLGNQPQHF. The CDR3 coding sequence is TGTGCCAGCAGCCGGGACCTGGGCAATCAGCCCCAGCATTTT.

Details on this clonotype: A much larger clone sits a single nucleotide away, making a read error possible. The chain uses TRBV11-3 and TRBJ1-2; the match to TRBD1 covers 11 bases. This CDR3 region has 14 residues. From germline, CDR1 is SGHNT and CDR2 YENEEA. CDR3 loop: CAGSSGQGEYGYTF. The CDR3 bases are TGTGCCGGCAGCTCGGGACAGGGGGAGTATGGCTACACCTTC.

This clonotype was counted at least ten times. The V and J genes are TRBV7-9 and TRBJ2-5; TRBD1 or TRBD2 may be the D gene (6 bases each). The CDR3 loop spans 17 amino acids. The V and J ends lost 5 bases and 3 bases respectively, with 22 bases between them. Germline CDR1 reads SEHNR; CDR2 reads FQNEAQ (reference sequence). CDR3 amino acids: CASSDLSGGRLKETQYF. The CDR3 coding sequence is TGTGCCAGCAGCGATCTGAGTGGGGGGCGCTTAAAAGAGACCCAGTACTTC.

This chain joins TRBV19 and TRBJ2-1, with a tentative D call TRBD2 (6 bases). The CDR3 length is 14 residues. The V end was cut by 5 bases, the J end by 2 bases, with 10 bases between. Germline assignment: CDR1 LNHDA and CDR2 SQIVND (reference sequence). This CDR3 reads CASSVAGTYNEQFF. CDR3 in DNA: TGTGCCAGTAGTGTCGCGGGGACCTACAATGAGCAGTTCTTC.

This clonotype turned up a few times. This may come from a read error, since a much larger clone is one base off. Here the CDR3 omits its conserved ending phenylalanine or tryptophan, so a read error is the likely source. CDR3 nucleotides: TGTGCCAGCAGTTACGGATCCCGGCAGGACGGTGGCTACACCCTC. This sequence encodes CASSYGSRQDGGYTL. The chain uses TRBV6-2 or TRBV6-3 and TRBJ1-2; no reliable D call. V dropped 2 bases and J dropped 7 bases, with 17 bases sitting between them. Germline V CDR1 and CDR2: MNHEY, SVGEGT. The CDR3 covers 15 residues.

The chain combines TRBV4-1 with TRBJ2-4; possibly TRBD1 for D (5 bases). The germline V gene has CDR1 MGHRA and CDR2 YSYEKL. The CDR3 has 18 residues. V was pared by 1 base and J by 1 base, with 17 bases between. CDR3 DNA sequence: TGCGCCAGCAGCCAAGGGTCCGTTAGGGGCGAGGCCAAAAACATTCAGTACTTC. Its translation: CASSQGSVRGEAKNIQYF.

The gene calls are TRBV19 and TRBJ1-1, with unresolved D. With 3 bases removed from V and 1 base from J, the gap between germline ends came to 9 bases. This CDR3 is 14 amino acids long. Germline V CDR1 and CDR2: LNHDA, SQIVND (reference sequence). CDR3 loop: CASSMLVGNTEAFF. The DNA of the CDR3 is TGTGCCAGTAGTATGTTGGTGGGGAACACTGAAGCTTTCTTT.

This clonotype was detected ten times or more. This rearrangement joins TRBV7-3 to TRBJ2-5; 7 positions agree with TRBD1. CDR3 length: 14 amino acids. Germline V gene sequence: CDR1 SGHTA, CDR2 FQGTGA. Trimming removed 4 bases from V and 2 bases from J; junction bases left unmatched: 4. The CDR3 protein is CASSSQGEQETQYF. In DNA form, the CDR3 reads TGTGCCAGCAGCTCTCAGGGGGAACAAGAGACCCAGTACTTC. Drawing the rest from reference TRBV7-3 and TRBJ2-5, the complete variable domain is GAGVSQTPSNKVTEKGKYVELRCDPISGHTALYWYRQSLGQGPEFLIYFQGTGAADDSGLPNDRFFAVRPEGSVSTLKIQRTERGDSAVYLCASSSQGEQETQYFGPGTRLLVL.

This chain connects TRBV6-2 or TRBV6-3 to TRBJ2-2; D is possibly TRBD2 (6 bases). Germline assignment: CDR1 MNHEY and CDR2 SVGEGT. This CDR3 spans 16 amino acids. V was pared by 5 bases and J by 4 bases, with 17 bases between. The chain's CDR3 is CASSGHPRDFTGELFF. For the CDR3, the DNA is TGTGCCAGCAGTGGCCACCCTAGGGACTTCACCGGGGAGCTGTTTTTT.

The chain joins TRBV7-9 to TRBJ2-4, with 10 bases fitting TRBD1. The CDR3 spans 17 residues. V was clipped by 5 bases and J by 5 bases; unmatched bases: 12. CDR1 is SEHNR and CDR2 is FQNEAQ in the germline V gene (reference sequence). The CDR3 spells CASSVLRDRGGQNIQYF. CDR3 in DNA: TGTGCCAGCAGCGTCCTCCGGGACAGGGGTGGTCAAAACATTCAGTACTTC.

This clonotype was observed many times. CDR3 in DNA: TGTGCCACCAGCCCTAGTGGGCAGCTACAGACCCAGTACTTC. Its translation: CATSPSGQLQTQYF. The chain has TRBV24-1 and TRBJ2-5; D gene ambiguous. The CDR3 extends over 14 amino acids. The germline gives CDR1 KGHDR, CDR2 SFDVKD. V lost 7 bases to trimming and J lost 6 bases, with 17 bases between them.

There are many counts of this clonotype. The chain's CDR3 is CASSLYGRRETQYF. DNA for the CDR3: TGTGCCAGCAGTTTATATGGCAGAAGAGAGACCCAGTACTTC. V gene TRBV28 combines with J gene TRBJ2-5; D ambiguous. V lost 1 base, J lost 4 bases, and 10 bases lay in between. The CDR3 is 14 residues long. CDR1 is MDHEN, CDR2 SYDVKM, per germline.

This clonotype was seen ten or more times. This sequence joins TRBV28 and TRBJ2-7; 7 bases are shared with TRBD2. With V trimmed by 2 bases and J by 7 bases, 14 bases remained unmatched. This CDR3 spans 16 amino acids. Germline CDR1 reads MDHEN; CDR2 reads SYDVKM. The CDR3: CASSLNGGSGLGEQYF. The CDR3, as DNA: TGTGCCAGCAGTTTAAATGGCGGGAGCGGCTTGGGTGAGCAGTACTTC.

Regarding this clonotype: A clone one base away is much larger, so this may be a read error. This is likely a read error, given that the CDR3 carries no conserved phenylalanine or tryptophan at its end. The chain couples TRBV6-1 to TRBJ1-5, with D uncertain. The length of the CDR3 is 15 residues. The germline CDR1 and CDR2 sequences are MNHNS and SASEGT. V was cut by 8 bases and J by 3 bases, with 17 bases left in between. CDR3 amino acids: CASWSTGEINQPQHL. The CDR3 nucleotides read TGTGCCAGCTGGTCGACCGGGGAAATCAATCAGCCCCAGCATCTT.

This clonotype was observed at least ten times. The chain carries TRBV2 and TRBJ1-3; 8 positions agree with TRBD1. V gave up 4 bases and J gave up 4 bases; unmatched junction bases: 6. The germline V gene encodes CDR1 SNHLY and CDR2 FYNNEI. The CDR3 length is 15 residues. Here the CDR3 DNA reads TGTGCCAGCAGTGGCGGCAGGGGGCCCGGAAACACCATATATTTT. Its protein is CASSGGRGPGNTIYF.

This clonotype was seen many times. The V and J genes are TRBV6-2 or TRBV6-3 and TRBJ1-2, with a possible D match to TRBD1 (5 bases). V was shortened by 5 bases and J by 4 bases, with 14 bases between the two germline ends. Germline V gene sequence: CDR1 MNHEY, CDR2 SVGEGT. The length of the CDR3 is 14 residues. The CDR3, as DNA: TGTGCCAGCAGTCGCGACAGAAGAAGCTATGGCTACACCTTC. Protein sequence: CASSRDRRSYGYTF.

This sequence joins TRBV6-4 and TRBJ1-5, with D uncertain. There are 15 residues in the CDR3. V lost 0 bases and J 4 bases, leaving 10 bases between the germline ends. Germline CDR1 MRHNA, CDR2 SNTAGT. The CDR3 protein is CASSDSRPANQPQHF. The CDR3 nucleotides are TGTGCCAGCAGTGACTCTAGGCCGGCAAATCAGCCCCAGCATTTT.

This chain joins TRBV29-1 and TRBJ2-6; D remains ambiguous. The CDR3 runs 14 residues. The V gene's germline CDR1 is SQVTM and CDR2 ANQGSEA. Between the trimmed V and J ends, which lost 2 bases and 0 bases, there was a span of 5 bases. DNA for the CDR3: TGCAGCGTTGAATTCGGCTCTGGGGCCAACGTCCTGACTTTC. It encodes CSVEFGSGANVLTF.

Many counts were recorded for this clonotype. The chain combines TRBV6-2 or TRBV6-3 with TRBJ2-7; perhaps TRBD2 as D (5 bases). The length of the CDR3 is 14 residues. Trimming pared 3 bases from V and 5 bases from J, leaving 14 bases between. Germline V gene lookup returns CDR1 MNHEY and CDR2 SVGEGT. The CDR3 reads CASSYTSSIHEQYF. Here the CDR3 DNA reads TGTGCCAGCAGTTATACATCTAGCATCCACGAGCAGTACTTC.

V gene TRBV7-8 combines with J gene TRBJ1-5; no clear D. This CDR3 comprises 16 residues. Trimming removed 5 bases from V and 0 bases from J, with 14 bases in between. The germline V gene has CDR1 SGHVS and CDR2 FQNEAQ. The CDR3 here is CASSRPQTGSNQPQHF. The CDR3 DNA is TGTGCCAGCAGCCGACCGCAGACGGGTAGCAATCAGCCCCAGCATTTT. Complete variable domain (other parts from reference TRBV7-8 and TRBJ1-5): GAGVSQSPRYKVAKRGQDVALRCDPISGHVSLFWYQQALGQGPEFLTYFQNEAQLDKSGLPSDRFFAERPEGSVSTLKIQRTQQEDSAVYLCASSRPQTGSNQPQHFGDGTRLSIL.

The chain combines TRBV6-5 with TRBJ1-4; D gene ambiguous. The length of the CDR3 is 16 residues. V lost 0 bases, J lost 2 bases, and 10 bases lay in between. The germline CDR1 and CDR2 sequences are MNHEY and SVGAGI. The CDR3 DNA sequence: TGTGCCAGCAGTTACTCGACGGGGTATACTAATGAAAAACTGTTTTTT. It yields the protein CASSYSTGYTNEKLFF.

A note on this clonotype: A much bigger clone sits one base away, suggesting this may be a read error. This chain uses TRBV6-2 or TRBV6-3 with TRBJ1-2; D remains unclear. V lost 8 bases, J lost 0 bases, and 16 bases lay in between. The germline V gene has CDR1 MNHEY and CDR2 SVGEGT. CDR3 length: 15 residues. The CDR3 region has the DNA TGTGCCAGCGGTGAGTGGCAGGCCCCTAACTATGGCTACACCTTC. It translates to CASGEWQAPNYGYTF.

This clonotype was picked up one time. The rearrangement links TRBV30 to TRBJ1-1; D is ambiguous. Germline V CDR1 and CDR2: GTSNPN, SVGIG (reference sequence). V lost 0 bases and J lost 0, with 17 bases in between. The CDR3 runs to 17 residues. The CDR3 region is CAWSVPTLADLNTEAFF. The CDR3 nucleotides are TGTGCCTGGAGTGTACCCACCCTAGCAGACTTGAACACTGAAGCTTTCTTT.

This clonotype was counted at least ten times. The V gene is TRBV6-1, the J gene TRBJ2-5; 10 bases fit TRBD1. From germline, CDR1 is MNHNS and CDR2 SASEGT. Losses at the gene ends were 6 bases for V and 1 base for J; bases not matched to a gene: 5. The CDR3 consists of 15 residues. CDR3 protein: CASRMTGGPQETQYF. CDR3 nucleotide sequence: TGTGCCAGCAGGATGACAGGGGGCCCCCAAGAGACCCAGTACTTC.

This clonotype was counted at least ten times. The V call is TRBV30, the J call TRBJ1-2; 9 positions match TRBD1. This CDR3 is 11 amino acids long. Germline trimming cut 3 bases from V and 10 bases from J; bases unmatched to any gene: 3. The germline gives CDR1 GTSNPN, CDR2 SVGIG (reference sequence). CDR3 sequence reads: CAWRGQGIYTF. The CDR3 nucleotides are TGTGCCTGGAGGGGACAGGGTATCTACACCTTC. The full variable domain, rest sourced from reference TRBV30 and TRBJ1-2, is SQTIHQWPATLVQPVGSPLSLECTVEGTSNPNLYWYRQAAGRGLQLLFYSVGIGQISSEVPQNLSASRPQDRQFILSSKKLLLSDSGFYLCAWRGQGIYTFGSGTRLTVV.

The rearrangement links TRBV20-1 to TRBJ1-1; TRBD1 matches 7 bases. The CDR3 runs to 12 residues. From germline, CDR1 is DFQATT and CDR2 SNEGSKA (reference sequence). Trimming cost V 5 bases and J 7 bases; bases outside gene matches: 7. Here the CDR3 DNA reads TGCAGTGCTGATTTTGACAGGGTTGAAGCTTTCTTT. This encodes CSADFDRVEAFF.